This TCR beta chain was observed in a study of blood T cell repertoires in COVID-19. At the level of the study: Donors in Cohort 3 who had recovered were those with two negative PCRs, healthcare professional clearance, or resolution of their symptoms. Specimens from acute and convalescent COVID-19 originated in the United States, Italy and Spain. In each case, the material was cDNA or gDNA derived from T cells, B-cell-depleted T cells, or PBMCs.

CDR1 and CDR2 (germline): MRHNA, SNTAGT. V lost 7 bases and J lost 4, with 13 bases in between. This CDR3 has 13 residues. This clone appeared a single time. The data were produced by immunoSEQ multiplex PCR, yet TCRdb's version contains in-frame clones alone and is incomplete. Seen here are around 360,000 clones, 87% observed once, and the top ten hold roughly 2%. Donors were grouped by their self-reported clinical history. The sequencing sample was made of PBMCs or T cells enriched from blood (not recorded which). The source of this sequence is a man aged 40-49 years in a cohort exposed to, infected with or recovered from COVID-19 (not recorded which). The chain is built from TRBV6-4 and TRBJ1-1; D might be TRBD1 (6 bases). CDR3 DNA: TGTGCCAGCATGCCGTCAGGGGCCACTGAAGCTTTCTTT. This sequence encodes CASMPSGATEAFF.